This TCR beta chain derives from a study of blood T cell repertoires in COVID-19 (dated by TCRdb to 2018 to 2021). About the investigation overall: Collaborator samples came from the United States, Italy and Spain and covered acute and convalescent phases of COVID-19. HLA class I and class II types, where available, came from metadata supplied by the sample provider rather than from assay-based typing. The prospective study material was composed of cDNA or gDNA derived from T cells, B-cell-depleted T cells, or PBMCs. Sample metadata almost always included a de-identified subject ID, COVID-19 status, age in years and sex. Deeply sampled blood TCRbeta repertoires from subjects exposed to, actively infected with, or recovered from COVID-19 were included in the dataset. The repertoires were made available in a free public database intended to serve as a resource for research on the immune response to SARS-CoV-2. Samples came from the ongoing ImmuneRACE study (first 160 participants) plus 1,254 subjects from 6 global collaborators. Overall study results and their limits: How much clinical and demographic metadata was included differed by source and by participant, and the metadata was provided uncurated.

From the cysteine up to the phenylalanine, the CDR3 has a length of 14 residues. This entry keeps only the CDR3 DNA: 42 bases, framed from base 1. V loses 4 bases at its end and J loses 5 bases; junction bases beyond the gene matches: 9. The CDR1 and CDR2 encoded by the germline V gene (reference sequence) are SGHNT and YYREEE. One collaborating source in Seattle enrolled patients during active infection and followed them longitudinally through the course of disease. The collaborating institutions used their own protocols to collect whole blood in K2EDTA tubes. For TCRbeta analysis, collaborators shipped samples in one of three forms: frozen whole blood, isolated PBMCs, or DNA extracted from either of those sample types. The immunoSEQ Assay, a bias-controlled multiplex PCR, was used to amplify TCRbeta CDR3 regions from genomic DNA. The study's own analysis went as follows. The number of nucleated cells in each sample was estimated from the amplification of reference gene primers within the assay. Sequence reads were collapsed and filtered to measure the absolute abundance of every unique TCRbeta CDR3 rearrangement. For each sample, productive Simpson clonality was calculated by taking the square root of Simpson's diversity index across productive rearrangements. This is the immuneACCESS table as TCRdb keeps it, with only in-frame sequences that have V and J called. A part of the clones is gone; compared with another copy, unresolved V genes explain less than half, and the rest is unexplained. V and J calls and clone size follow that table, whereas D and trimming were derived from the DNA. The sample table contains roughly 120,000 clones; only one count was recorded for about nine tenths of them. The ten top clones hold around 4.6% of the sample.

About this clone itself: Its target antigen remains unknown. No base quality values were provided; no much bigger clone lies one nucleotide off.

This sequence uses TRBV5-4 and TRBJ2-7, and 7 bases in between align with TRBD2. Sequenced input: peripheral blood. The origin of this receptor is a man between 60 and 75 years old with COVID-19, enrolled during active disease. The bases read TGTGCCAGCAGCCCTTTTGGCGGGAGTGACGAGCAGTACTTC. Translated, it gives CASSPFGGSDEQYF.